This T cell receptor (beta chain) was found in a study of blood T cells in healthy people across ages. General study points: Getting older went along with TCR beta diversity per million T cells dropping roughly linearly.

Comments on this clonotype: Its antigen is still unknown.

Next came a second PCR, run for roughly 7 to 12 cycles, which used a sample-barcoded 5' primer along with a J-beta primer mix. Every sample gave at least 2.5 million paired-end reads containing CDR3. A single record per CDR3 protein comes from TCRdb applying MiXCR to the 5' RACE reads. Counted here are approximately 1.5 million distinct CDR3 sequences, around 36% occurring once; the ten biggest clones make up about 11%. Healthy Caucasians from Russia aged about 6 to 100 served as donors. CDR1 is SGHRS and CDR2 is YFSETQ in the germline V gene. V lost 6 bases, J lost 9 bases, and 13 bases lay in between. The CDR3 runs 11 residues.

Sequencing input: blood. This clonotype was obtained from a woman in her twenties or thirties in good health. This chain uses TRBV5-1 with TRBJ2-7, with D possibly matching TRBD2 (6 bases). CDR3: CASTGDSGQYF. CDR3 nucleotide sequence: TGCGCCAGCACGGGGGACTCAGGGCAGTACTTC.